The 17 T cell receptor beta chains in this list originate from one sample, sequenced in a study of OX40 agonist ivuxolimab in advanced cancers. Sequencing used immunoSEQ multiplex PCR; TCRdb keeps in-frame clones, though not all of them. The sample holds roughly 70,000 clones, about 87% seen once. Specimen: CD4+ or CD8+ T cells sorted from blood, collected in a trial of the OX40 agonist ivuxolimab. The origin of the receptors is an adult with an advanced solid tumor such as melanoma, head and neck, liver or kidney cancer.

The chain links TRBV6-1 to TRBJ2-5; the D gene is possibly TRBD1 (6 bases). V lost 3 bases and J 3 bases, leaving 14 bases between the germline ends. The CDR3 consists of 15 residues. Germline V CDR1 and CDR2: MNHNS, SASEGT. The CDR3: CASSDYGQWEETQYF. CDR3 DNA: TGTGCCAGCAGTGACTACGGACAGTGGGAAGAGACCCAGTACTTC.

The rearrangement links TRBV10-3 to TRBJ2-7; 7 bases fit TRBD1. CDR1 and CDR2 from the germline V gene are ENHRY and SYGVKD. This CDR3 has 14 amino acids. V lost 4 bases to trimming and J lost 2 bases; unmatched junction nucleotides: 5. CDR3 sequence: CAISVRQGAYEQYF. In DNA form, the CDR3 reads TGTGCCATCAGTGTTCGGCAGGGGGCCTACGAGCAGTACTTC.

Remarks on this clone: Other DNA sequences in the sample encode the same CDR3. The V and J genes are TRBV5-1 and TRBJ2-7; the match to TRBD2 covers 9 bases. The V segment lost 0 bases and the J segment 1 base; nucleotides outside the gene matches: 2. The CDR3 is made up of 15 amino acids. Germline CDR1 reads SGHRS; CDR2 reads YFSETQ. Here the CDR3 reads CASSLGSGSSYEQYF. DNA for the CDR3: TGCGCCAGCAGCTTGGGTAGCGGGAGTTCCTACGAGCAGTACTTC.

The genes are TRBV7-9 and TRBJ1-3; 8 bases agree with TRBD1. The CDR3 covers 15 residues. Germline V gene sequence: CDR1 SEHNR, CDR2 FQNEAQ (reference sequence). Germline trimming cut 4 bases from V and 3 bases from J; bases unmatched to any gene: 5. CDR3 in DNA: TGTGCCAGCAGCTCAGACAGGGGAAGTGGAAACACCATATATTTT. Its translation is CASSSDRGSGNTIYF.

A few counts support this clone. The chain is built from TRBV6-1 and TRBJ1-5; D remains unclear. This CDR3 region has 13 residues. The germline V and J ends were trimmed by 4 bases and 0 bases, with 4 bases remaining between them. Germline values: CDR1 MNHNS, CDR2 SASEGT. The CDR3, as DNA: TGTGCCAGCAGTGTTAGTAGCAATCAGCCCCAGCATTTT. This gives the protein CASSVSSNQPQHF.

The V gene is TRBV11-2, the J gene TRBJ2-5; 7 bases match TRBD1. The CDR3 is made up of 14 amino acids. V shed 5 bases and J 2 bases; nucleotides not matched to a gene: 5. The V gene's germline CDR1 is SGHAT and CDR2 FQNNGV. In DNA, the CDR3 is TGTGCCAGCAGCCCGACAGGGCTGCAAGAGACCCAGTACTTC. Translation gives CASSPTGLQETQYF. The full variable domain, its missing parts supplied by reference TRBV11-2 and TRBJ2-5, is EAGVAQSPRYKIIEKRQSVAFWCNPISGHATLYWYQQILGQGPKLLIQFQNNGVVDDSQLPKDRFSAERLKGVDSTLKIQPAKLEDSAVYLCASSPTGLQETQYFGPGTRLLVL.

V is TRBV19 and J is TRBJ2-7; TRBD1 is a possible D gene (6 bases). The CDR3 loop spans 13 amino acids. Per the germline V gene, CDR1 is LNHDA and CDR2 is SQIVND (reference sequence). V was cut by 3 bases and J by 1 base, with 7 bases left in between. The CDR3: CASSIQGSYEQYF. The CDR3 DNA sequence: TGTGCCAGTAGTATTCAGGGGTCCTACGAGCAGTACTTC.

The chain is built from TRBV7-8 and TRBJ2-7; TRBD1 agrees at 11 bases. Germline CDR1 and CDR2: SGHVS and FQNEAQ. The trim removed 7 bases at V and 3 bases at J, leaving 8 bases unmatched. The CDR3 runs 15 residues. CDR3 nucleotide sequence: TGTGCCAGCACCCATGGTGGGACAGGGGGCTACGAGCAGTACTTC. Its protein is CASTHGGTGGYEQYF.

The V call is TRBV7-3, the J call TRBJ1-1; no reliable D call. The germline V and J ends were trimmed by 0 bases and 5 bases, with 7 bases remaining between them. Germline CDR1 reads SGHTA; CDR2 reads FQGTGA. The CDR3 has 13 amino acids. The CDR3 protein is CASSLTQRTEAFF. The CDR3 coding sequence is TGTGCCAGCAGCTTAACCCAAAGGACTGAAGCTTTCTTT.

This clone was detected only once. The chain is built from TRBV29-1 and TRBJ2-1, with 12 bases lining up with TRBD2. V lost 3 bases to trimming and J lost 8 bases; unmatched junction nucleotides: 14. Germline CDR1 and CDR2: SQVTM and ANQGSEA. There are 17 residues in the CDR3. The CDR3 DNA follows: TGCAGCGTTGATAAGACTAGCGGGAGTTCCCGATGGTATGAGCAGTTCTTC. Protein sequence: CSVDKTSGSSRWYEQFF.

The V and J genes are TRBV7-6 and TRBJ2-6, with 8 nucleotides matching TRBD1. J was trimmed by 2 bases and V by 6 bases; bases with no gene match: 12. The CDR3 is 18 residues long. From germline, CDR1 is SGHVS and CDR2 FNYEAQ. CDR3 nucleotides: TGTGCCAGCAGGGACTGGGGACAGGTGGCTCCTGGGGCCAACGTCCTGACTTTC. Its translation is CASRDWGQVAPGANVLTF. The variable domain in full, completed from reference TRBV7-6 and TRBJ2-6, reads GAGVSQSPRYKVTKRGQDVALRCDPISGHVSLYWYRQALGQGPEFLTYFNYEAQQDKSGLPNDRFSAERPEGSISTLTIQRTEQRDSAMYRCASRDWGQVAPGANVLTFGAGSRLTVL.

This rearrangement joins TRBV6-5 to TRBJ2-7; a possible D gene is TRBD2 (6 bases). This CDR3 contains 14 residues. V gave up 2 bases and J gave up 0 bases, with 8 bases separating them. Germline assignment: CDR1 MNHEY and CDR2 SVGAGI. The CDR3 loop reads CASSYRGSSYEQYF. In DNA, the CDR3 is TGTGCCAGCAGTTACCGGGGGAGCTCCTACGAGCAGTACTTC.

The chain has TRBV10-2 and TRBJ1-2; D remains ambiguous. The CDR3 is made up of 13 amino acids. Per the germline V gene, CDR1 is WSHSY and CDR2 is SAAADI. The V end was cut by 2 bases, the J end by 3 bases, with 7 bases between. The CDR3 DNA reads TGCGCCAGCAGTGAGAACCCGGACTATGGCTACACCTTC. Translating it yields CASSENPDYGYTF.

This CDR3 reads CAISESGTGSGYTF. As DNA, the CDR3 is TGTGCCATCAGTGAGTCCGGGACAGGGAGCGGCTACACCTTC. This rearrangement joins TRBV10-3 to TRBJ1-2; 9 bases are shared with TRBD1. This CDR3 has 14 residues. The germline V gene has CDR1 ENHRY and CDR2 SYGVKD. The V gene end was trimmed by 0 bases and the J gene end by 8 bases; junction bases not matched to a gene: 4.

The rearrangement uses TRBV7-3 and TRBJ2-2; D gene ambiguous. This CDR3 has 11 residues. The germline CDR1 and CDR2 sequences are SGHTA and FQGTGA. V was cut by 5 bases and J by 5 bases, with 3 bases left in between. The CDR3 loop reads CASSATGELFF. The CDR3 DNA is TGTGCCAGCAGCGCTACCGGGGAGCTGTTTTTT.

This clone turned up a few times. This rearrangement joins TRBV5-1 to TRBJ2-1, with D unclear. The CDR3 covers 15 residues. The germline V and J ends were trimmed by 3 bases and 5 bases, with 15 bases remaining between them. The germline CDR1 and CDR2 sequences are SGHRS and YFSETQ. The CDR3 nucleotides are TGCGCCAGCAGCTCCTTGGGTTCGGAGCACAATGAGCAGTTCTTC. This codes for CASSSLGSEHNEQFF.

The J gene is TRBJ1-5, the V gene TRBV10-3, with TRBD1 as a possible D gene (5 bases). The V gene's germline CDR1 is ENHRY and CDR2 SYGVKD. Trimming shortened V by 1 base and J by 6 bases, and 13 bases separated the two germline ends. The CDR3 sequence is 15 residues long. DNA for the CDR3: TGTGCCATCAGTGAGTTGGACACCCAAGGTCAGCCCCAGCATTTT. Its protein product is CAISELDTQGQPQHF.